The 25 T cell receptor beta chains below all came from one sample that was sequenced in a study of regulatory dendritic cells for organ transplantation. Sorted subsets were CFSE-labeled and cultured approximately 5 days with allogeneic dendritic cells. Using immunoSEQ multiplex PCR, the repertoire was profiled, and TCRdb retains in-frame clones only, with some absent. In the table there are 18,000 or so clones, roughly four fifths of which are singletons. These TCRs' antigens remain unknown. Input material: memory CD4+ T cells from blood cultured with regulatory dendritic cells. This sample's subset: CD45RO+ memory T cells. Receptors originate from a human donor in good health.

This chain connects TRBV7-3 to TRBJ2-5; possibly TRBD2 for D (6 bases). The CDR3 covers 15 residues. Trimming removed 0 bases from V and 5 bases from J, with 13 bases in between. Germline loops: CDR1 SGHTA, CDR2 FQGTGA. CDR3 bases: TGTGCCAGCAGCTTAACTACCCTAGCGTCGGAGACCCAGTACTTC. Encoded protein: CASSLTTLASETQYF.

The chain joins TRBV6-1 to TRBJ1-5; D call uncertain. This CDR3 has 17 amino acids. Trimming cost V 0 bases and J 7 bases, with 19 bases left between them. Germline lookup yields CDR1 MNHNS and CDR2 SASEGT. This CDR3 reads CASSEAPEPGGRQPQHF. CDR3 nucleotide sequence: TGTGCCAGCAGTGAAGCGCCGGAACCGGGAGGAAGACAGCCCCAGCATTTT.

The rearrangement uses TRBV7-2 and TRBJ2-2; TRBD2 matches 7 bases. Germline V gene data show CDR1 as SGHTA and CDR2 as FQGNSA. The CDR3 extends over 16 amino acids. V lost 1 base to trimming and J lost 3 bases; unmatched junction nucleotides: 5. The CDR3 coding sequence is TGTGCCAGCAGCTTAGGGGCTAGCGGTTACACCGGGGAGCTGTTTTTT. It encodes CASSLGASGYTGELFF.

The chain recombines TRBV11-1 with TRBJ2-3, with 8 bases aligning to TRBD1. Germline V gene sequence: CDR1 SGHAT, CDR2 FQDESV (reference sequence). The junction had 4 bases not matched to a gene; V was cut back by 1 base and J by 1 base. CDR3 length equals 16 residues. The CDR3: CASSLVADRGTDTQYF. The CDR3 DNA sequence: TGTGCCAGCAGCTTAGTTGCGGACAGGGGCACAGATACGCAGTATTTT.

This clone has just one count. The chain couples TRBV30 to TRBJ1-2; unclear D gene. V lost 1 base to trimming and J lost 5 bases, with 11 bases between them. Germline CDR1 and CDR2: GTSNPN and SVGIG (reference sequence). The CDR3 extends over 13 amino acids. The CDR3 DNA reads TGTGCCTGGAGTGCCGGAAGGGCATATGGCTACACCTTC. This sequence encodes CAWSAGRAYGYTF.

The J gene is TRBJ2-3, the V gene TRBV7-9, with D possibly being TRBD1 or TRBD2 (5 bases each). V was pared by 1 base and J by 4 bases, with 6 bases between. The CDR3 contains 13 residues. Germline V lookup: CDR1 SEHNR, CDR2 FQNEAQ (reference sequence). CDR3 coding DNA: TGTGCCAGCAGCTTAGTGGGGGCAGATACGCAGTATTTT. It codes for CASSLVGADTQYF.

The chain recombines TRBV6-4 with TRBJ1-5, with 7 bases fitting TRBD1. The trim removed 6 bases at V and 6 bases at J, leaving 5 bases unmatched. The CDR3 consists of 13 residues. CDR1 is MRHNA, CDR2 SNTAGT, per germline. CDR3 in amino acids: CASSANRGQPQHF. The DNA of the CDR3 is TGTGCCAGCAGCGCAAACAGGGGTCAGCCCCAGCATTTT.

The gene calls are TRBV6-5 and TRBJ2-7; TRBD2 aligns across 7 bases. The trim removed 5 bases at V and 0 bases at J, leaving 7 bases unmatched. Germline CDR1 and CDR2: MNHEY and SVGAGI. CDR3 length equals 15 residues. CDR3: CASSPIAGTSYEQYF. The CDR3 DNA is TGTGCCAGCAGTCCGATAGCGGGTACCTCCTACGAGCAGTACTTC.

V usage is TRBV27 and J usage is TRBJ1-3, with unresolved D. This CDR3 has 13 amino acids. V was clipped by 1 base and J by 4 bases, with 5 bases between them. The germline gives CDR1 MNHEY, CDR2 SMNVEV (reference sequence). CDR3 nucleotides: TGTGCCAGCAGTTTATATTCCGGAAACACCATATATTTT. It encodes CASSLYSGNTIYF.

A single count supports this clone. The genes are TRBV19 and TRBJ1-1, with D uncertain. Deletions cut 2 bases from V and 4 bases from J, with 8 bases between. Looked up from germline, CDR1 is LNHDA and CDR2 is SQIVND (reference sequence). The CDR3 length is 13 residues. The DNA of the CDR3 is TGTGCCAGTAGTATATCCGGTGTCACTGAAGCTTTCTTT. It translates to CASSISGVTEAFF.

This clone was recorded once. The rearrangement links TRBV5-1 to TRBJ2-3; a possible D gene is TRBD2 (5 bases). The V gene lost 7 bases and the J gene lost 0 bases, with 18 bases spanning the gap. Germline V lookup: CDR1 SGHRS, CDR2 YFSETQ. This CDR3 comprises 16 residues. The CDR3 loop is CASGLTPAVSTDTQYF. The CDR3 DNA reads TGCGCCAGCGGCCTGACTCCAGCGGTTAGCACAGATACGCAGTATTTT. The whole variable domain, filled in from reference TRBV5-1 and TRBJ2-3, reads KAGVTQTPRYLIKTRGQQVTLSCSPISGHRSVSWYQQTPGQGLQFLFEYFSETQRNKGNFPGRFSGRQFSNSRSEMNVSTLELGDSALYLCASGLTPAVSTDTQYFGPGTRLTVL.

This sequence joins TRBV5-4 and TRBJ1-5; TRBD1 might be the D (5 bases). The CDR3 is made up of 16 amino acids. Trimming cost V 1 base and J 0 bases, with 11 bases left between them. Germline loops: CDR1 SGHNT, CDR2 YYREEE (reference sequence). CDR3 in amino acids: CASSLMGLDSNQPQHF. The CDR3 coding sequence is TGTGCCAGCAGCTTGATGGGACTTGATAGCAATCAGCCCCAGCATTTT.

The chain carries TRBV27 and TRBJ1-1; D is ambiguous. CDR3 length: 14 residues. Between the trimmed V and J ends, which lost 6 bases and 1 base, there was a span of 12 bases. The germline CDR1 and CDR2 sequences are MNHEY and SMNVEV (reference sequence). This CDR3 reads CASRPTFGNTEAFF. The CDR3 DNA sequence: TGTGCCAGCAGGCCTACATTTGGGAACACTGAAGCTTTCTTT.

V and J are TRBV7-2 and TRBJ2-5, with D uncertain. The CDR3 extends over 13 amino acids. Trimming took 2 bases from V and 5 from J, leaving 9 bases between them. Per the germline V gene, CDR1 is SGHTA and CDR2 is FQGNSA. The CDR3 DNA is TGTGCCAGCAGCTTACCCCCGTGGGAGACCCAGTACTTC. As protein: CASSLPPWETQYF.

The CDR3 is CASSLRWGTGELFF. Written as DNA, the CDR3 is TGTGCCAGCAGCTTAAGGTGGGGCACCGGGGAGCTGTTTTTT. The chain recombines TRBV7-6 with TRBJ2-2; D gene uncertain. Germline V gives CDR1 SGHVS, CDR2 FNYEAQ. V was trimmed by 2 bases and J by 4 bases, leaving 8 bases between them. CDR3 length equals 14 residues.

The gene calls are TRBV6-1 and TRBJ2-5; D call uncertain. Per the germline V gene, CDR1 is MNHNS and CDR2 is SASEGT. The ends were cut back, 6 bases at V and 4 bases at J, with 12 bases in the middle. The CDR3 has 13 residues. The CDR3, as DNA: TGTGCCAGCAGGCCACAGAACAGAGAGACCCAGTACTTC. Protein sequence: CASRPQNRETQYF.

The J gene is TRBJ2-5, the V gene TRBV5-6; D possibly matches TRBD1 or TRBD2 (6 bases each). The V end was cut by 0 bases, the J end by 1 base, with 13 bases between. The CDR3 is 16 residues long. CDR1 is SGHDT, CDR2 YYEEEE, per germline. CDR3 sequence reads: CASSLGNRGLQETQYF. CDR3 DNA sequence: TGTGCCAGCAGCTTGGGGAACCGGGGGCTCCAAGAGACCCAGTACTTC.

The chain employs TRBV15 and TRBJ2-1; 9 bases align to TRBD2. CDR1 LNHNV and CDR2 YYDKDF come from the germline V gene (reference sequence). The CDR3 runs to 20 residues. With 0 bases clipped from V and 3 bases from J, the junction kept 15 bases outside the gene matches. The DNA of the CDR3 is TGTGCCACCAGCAGAGATTCCTTTATAGGGGGGACTAGCTACTACAATGAGCAGTTCTTC. Amino acids: CATSRDSFIGGTSYYNEQFF.

The chain combines TRBV5-5 with TRBJ2-1; 8 bases fit TRBD2. J was trimmed by 3 bases and V by 0 bases; bases with no gene match: 2. CDR3 length: 15 amino acids. Germline CDR1 SGHKS, CDR2 YYEKEE (reference sequence). The DNA of the CDR3 is TGTGCCAGCAGCTTGGATCGGGGGGGCTACAATGAGCAGTTCTTC. Protein sequence: CASSLDRGGYNEQFF.

The gene calls are TRBV6-6 and TRBJ1-6; TRBD1 matches at 9 bases. Germline values: CDR1 MNHNY, CDR2 SVGAGI (reference sequence). CDR3 length: 15 residues. V was clipped by 0 bases and J by 8 bases; unmatched bases: 2. DNA for the CDR3: TGTGCCAGCAGTTACTCGAGACAGGGGGATTCACCCCTCCACTTT. Translated, it gives CASSYSRQGDSPLHF.

The chain joins TRBV11-2 to TRBJ2-5, with 16 bases aligning to TRBD2. With V trimmed by 5 bases and J by 4 bases, 13 bases remained unmatched. Germline V gene sequence: CDR1 SGHAT, CDR2 FQNNGV. This CDR3 region has 19 residues. The CDR3 bases are TGTGCCAGCAGCGTTAAACCGGGACTAGCGGGGGGGCGGAGAGAGACCCAGTACTTC. It encodes CASSVKPGLAGGRRETQYF.

The chain is built from TRBV10-1 and TRBJ2-7; the D gene is possibly TRBD1 (5 bases). Germline V gene data show CDR1 as WNHNN and CDR2 as SYGVQD (reference sequence). This CDR3 is built from 13 residues. V lost 4 bases and J 3 bases, leaving 10 bases between the germline ends. CDR3 region: CASSGAGNYEQYF. In DNA, the CDR3 is TGCGCCAGCAGTGGAGCAGGGAACTACGAGCAGTACTTC.

The chain uses TRBV19 and TRBJ2-5, with D possibly TRBD1 on 5 matching bases. The V and J ends lost 6 bases and 5 bases respectively, with 16 bases between them. The germline gives CDR1 LNHDA, CDR2 SQIVND (reference sequence). The CDR3 sequence is 14 residues long. The CDR3 region is CASSVRQNGETQYF. In DNA, the CDR3 is TGTGCCAGTAGCGTACGACAGAACGGGGAGACCCAGTACTTC.

The V gene is TRBV30, the J gene TRBJ2-5; D uncertain. CDR1 is GTSNPN, CDR2 SVGIG, per germline (reference sequence). This CDR3 is built from 12 residues. The V end was cut by 2 bases, the J end by 1 base, with 5 bases between. CDR3 sequence (DNA): TGTGCCTGGAGTCGGAGCCAAGAGACCCAGTACTTC. Its translation is CAWSRSQETQYF.

The V gene is TRBV5-1, the J gene TRBJ2-5; possibly TRBD1 for D (7 bases). The V end was cut by 2 bases, the J end by 5 bases, with 10 bases between. Germline lookup yields CDR1 SGHRS and CDR2 YFSETQ. There are 13 residues in the CDR3. The DNA of the CDR3 is TGCGCCAGCAGCTTACAGGGGAGGGAGACCCAGTACTTC. Its protein product is CASSLQGRETQYF.